This entry is about one T cell receptor (beta chain). Its antigen remains unidentified. Qualities for individual bases were not recorded, and no much larger clone is one base off. Measured from the cysteine to the phenylalanine, the CDR3 is 13 residues long. Left in the record is the CDR3 DNA by itself, 39 bases read in frame from the first base. Cut back by 1 base and 0 bases, the V and J ends lie 4 bases apart. CDR1 and CDR2, looked up from the germline V gene, are SGDLS and YYNGEE. This entry comes from a study of blood T cell repertoires in COVID-19 (dated by TCRdb to the early 2020s). About the full investigation: The collaborator samples originated in the United States, Italy and Spain and spanned the acute and convalescent phases of COVID-19. The prospective study material was composed of cDNA or gDNA derived from T cells, B-cell-depleted T cells, or PBMCs. The dataset comprised deeply sampled blood TCRbeta repertoires from subjects exposed to, actively infected with, or recovered from COVID-19. A freely available public database, intended as a resource for researchers studying the immune response to SARS-CoV-2, is where the repertoires were released. Samples were obtained from the ongoing ImmuneRACE study (first 160 participants) and from 1,000 to 1,500 subjects provided by 6 global collaborators. Nearly every sample came with metadata listing a de-identified subject ID, COVID-19 status, age in years and sex. Where HLA class I and class II types were available, the types were taken from metadata supplied by the sample provider, not from assay-based typing. Overall study outcomes, separate from this receptor: The quantity of clinical and demographic metadata differed by source and by participant and was supplied without curation.

The immunoSEQ Assay, a bias-controlled multiplex PCR, was used to amplify TCRbeta CDR3 regions from genomic DNA. The original pipeline was this. The number of nucleated cells in each sample was estimated by amplification of reference gene primers within the assay. Sequence reads were collapsed and filtered to measure the absolute abundance of every unique TCRbeta CDR3 rearrangement. For each sample, productive Simpson clonality was calculated by taking the square root of Simpson's diversity index across productive rearrangements. TCRdb carries this immuneACCESS record with in-frame sequences only. Its versions omit some clonotypes, under half of them owing to an unresolved V gene in the studies checked, with the rest unexplained. The DNA was the basis for D and trimming; V, J and clone size are from that table. The sample includes a few hundred thousand clones, with 80% to 90% observed a single time. 6.4% of the sample comes from the top ten.

A second Seattle source provided samples from volunteer blood donors who had recovered from COVID-19. The collaborating institutions used their own protocols to collect whole blood in K2EDTA tubes. For TCRbeta analysis, collaborators shipped samples in one of three forms: frozen whole blood, isolated PBMCs, or DNA extracted from either of those sample types. The receptor was isolated from a young man who had recovered from COVID-19. Sequencing was performed on peripheral blood. The rearrangement combines TRBV9 with TRBJ1-1, with the D segment identity uncertain. The nucleotide sequence is TGTGCCAGCAGCGTATCAATGAACACTGAAGCTTTCTTT. It encodes CASSVSMNTEAFF.